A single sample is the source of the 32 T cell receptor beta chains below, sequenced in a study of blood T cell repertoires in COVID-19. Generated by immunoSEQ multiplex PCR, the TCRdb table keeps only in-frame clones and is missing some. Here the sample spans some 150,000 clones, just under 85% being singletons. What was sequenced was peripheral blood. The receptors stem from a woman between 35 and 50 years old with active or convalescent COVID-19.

As DNA, the CDR3 is TGTGCCAGCAGTGAATATATATGGTCAGGGGACTCCTACGAGCAGTACTTC. Protein product: CASSEYIWSGDSYEQYF. The genes are TRBV25-1 and TRBJ2-7; D might be TRBD1 (6 bases). The germline V and J ends were trimmed by 0 bases and 0 bases, with 15 bases remaining between them. The V gene's germline CDR1 is MGHDK and CDR2 SYGVNS. The CDR3 totals 17 residues.

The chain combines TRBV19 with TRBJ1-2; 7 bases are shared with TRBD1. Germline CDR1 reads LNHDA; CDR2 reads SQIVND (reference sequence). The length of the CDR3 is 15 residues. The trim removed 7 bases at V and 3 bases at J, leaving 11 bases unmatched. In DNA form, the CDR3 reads TGTGCCAGTACCGCCTACCGACAGGGAGACTATGGCTACACCTTC. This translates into CASTAYRQGDYGYTF.

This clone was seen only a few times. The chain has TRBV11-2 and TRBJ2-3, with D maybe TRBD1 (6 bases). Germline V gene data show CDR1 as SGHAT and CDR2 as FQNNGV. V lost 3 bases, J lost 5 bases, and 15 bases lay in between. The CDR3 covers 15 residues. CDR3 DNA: TGTGCCAGCAGCTTGGGGGCTTTGGGCGTAGATACGCAGTATTTT. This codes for CASSLGALGVDTQYF.

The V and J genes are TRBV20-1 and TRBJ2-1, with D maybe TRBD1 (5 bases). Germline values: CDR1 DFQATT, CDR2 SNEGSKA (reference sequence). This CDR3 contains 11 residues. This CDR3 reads CSTIIGVEQFF. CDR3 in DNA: TGCAGCACAATAATAGGGGTTGAGCAGTTCTTC.

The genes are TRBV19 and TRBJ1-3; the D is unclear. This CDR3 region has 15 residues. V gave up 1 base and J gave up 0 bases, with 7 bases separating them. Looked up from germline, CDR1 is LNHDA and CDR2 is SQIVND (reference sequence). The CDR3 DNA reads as TGTGCCAGTAGTATAGCTCCCAGCTCTGGAAACACCATATATTTT. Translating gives CASSIAPSSGNTIYF.

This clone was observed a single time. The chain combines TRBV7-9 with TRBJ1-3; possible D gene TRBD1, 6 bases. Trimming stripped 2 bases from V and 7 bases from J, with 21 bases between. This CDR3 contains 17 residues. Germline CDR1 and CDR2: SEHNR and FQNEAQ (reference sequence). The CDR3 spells CASSLRGQPDRENTIYF. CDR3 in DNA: TGTGCCAGCAGCTTACGAGGACAGCCCGATAGGGAGAACACCATATATTTT.

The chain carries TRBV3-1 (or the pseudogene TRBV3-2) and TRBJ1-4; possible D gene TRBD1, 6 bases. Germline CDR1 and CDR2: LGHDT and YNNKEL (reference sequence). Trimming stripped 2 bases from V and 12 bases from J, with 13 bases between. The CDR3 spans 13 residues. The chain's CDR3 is CASSQLSGVELFF. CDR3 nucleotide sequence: TGTGCCAGCAGCCAACTTTCAGGGGTAGAACTGTTTTTT.

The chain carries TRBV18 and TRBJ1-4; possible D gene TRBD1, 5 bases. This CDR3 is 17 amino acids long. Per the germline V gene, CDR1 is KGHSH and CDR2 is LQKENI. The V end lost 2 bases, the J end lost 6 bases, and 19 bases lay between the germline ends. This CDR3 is CASSPGFSTGGDEKLFF. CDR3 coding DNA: TGTGCCAGCTCACCAGGTTTTTCTACAGGAGGGGATGAAAAACTGTTTTTT.

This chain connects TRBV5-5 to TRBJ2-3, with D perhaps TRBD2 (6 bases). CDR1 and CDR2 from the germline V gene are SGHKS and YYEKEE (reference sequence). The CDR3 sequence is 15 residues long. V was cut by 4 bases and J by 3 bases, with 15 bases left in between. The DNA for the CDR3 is TGTGCCAGCAGCCCGATGGGGGGTGGTACAGATACGCAGTATTTT. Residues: CASSPMGGGTDTQYF. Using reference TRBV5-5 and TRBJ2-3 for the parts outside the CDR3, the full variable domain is DAGVTQSPTHLIKTRGQQVTLRCSPISGHKSVSWYQQVLGQGPQFIFQYYEKEERGRGNFPDRFSARQFPNYSSELNVNALLLGDSALYLCASSPMGGGTDTQYFGPGTRLTVL.

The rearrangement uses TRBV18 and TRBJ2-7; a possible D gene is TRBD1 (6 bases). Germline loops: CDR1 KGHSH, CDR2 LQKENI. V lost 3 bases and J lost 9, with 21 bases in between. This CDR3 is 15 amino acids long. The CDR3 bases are TGTGCCAGCTCACCGTCCCAGGGGTTTAGTAACCGGCAGTACTTC. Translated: CASSPSQGFSNRQYF.

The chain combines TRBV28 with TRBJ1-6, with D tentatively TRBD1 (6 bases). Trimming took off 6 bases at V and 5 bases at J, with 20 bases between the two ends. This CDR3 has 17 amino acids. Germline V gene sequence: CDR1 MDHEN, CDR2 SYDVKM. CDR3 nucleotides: TGTGCCAGCAGCGACCGCACAGGGCGAGGGAATAATTCACCCCTCCACTTT. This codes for CASSDRTGRGNNSPLHF.

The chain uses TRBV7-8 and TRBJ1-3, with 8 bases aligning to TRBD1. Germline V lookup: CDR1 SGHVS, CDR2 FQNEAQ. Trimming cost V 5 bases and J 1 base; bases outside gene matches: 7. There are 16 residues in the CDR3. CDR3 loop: CASSPVQGASGNTIYF. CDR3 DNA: TGTGCCAGCAGCCCTGTCCAGGGGGCGTCTGGAAACACCATATATTTT.

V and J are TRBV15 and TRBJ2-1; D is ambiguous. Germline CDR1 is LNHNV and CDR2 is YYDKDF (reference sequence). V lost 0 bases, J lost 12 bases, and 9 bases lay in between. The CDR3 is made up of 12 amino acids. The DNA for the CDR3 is TGTGCCACCAGCAGAGACCGAGAAGCGCAGTTCTTC. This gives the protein CATSRDREAQFF.

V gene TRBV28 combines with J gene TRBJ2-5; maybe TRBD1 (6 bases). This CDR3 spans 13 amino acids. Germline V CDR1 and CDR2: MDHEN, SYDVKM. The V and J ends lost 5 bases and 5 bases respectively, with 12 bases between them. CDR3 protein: CASSAGVWETQYF. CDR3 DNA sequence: TGTGCCAGCAGTGCAGGGGTATGGGAGACCCAGTACTTC.

The CDR3 sequence is CASSGSREDIVTDTQYF. Here the CDR3 DNA reads TGTGCCAGCAGTGGGTCCAGGGAGGATATCGTCACAGATACGCAGTATTTT. The chain carries TRBV2 and TRBJ2-3; TRBD2 is a possible D gene (6 bases). The germline CDR1 and CDR2 sequences are SNHLY and FYNNEI. The CDR3 covers 17 residues. V lost 4 bases, J lost 2 bases, and 19 bases lay in between.

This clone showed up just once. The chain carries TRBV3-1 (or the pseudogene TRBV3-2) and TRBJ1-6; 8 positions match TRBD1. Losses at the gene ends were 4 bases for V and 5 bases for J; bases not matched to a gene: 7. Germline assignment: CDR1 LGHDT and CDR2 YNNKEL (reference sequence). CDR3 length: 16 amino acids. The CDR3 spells CASSPTGGVHNSPLHF. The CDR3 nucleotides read TGTGCCAGCAGCCCAACAGGGGGAGTACATAATTCACCCCTCCACTTT.

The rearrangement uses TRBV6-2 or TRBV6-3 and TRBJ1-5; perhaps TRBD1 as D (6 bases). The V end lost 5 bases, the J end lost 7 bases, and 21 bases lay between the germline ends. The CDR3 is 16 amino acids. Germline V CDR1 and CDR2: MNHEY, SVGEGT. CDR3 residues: CASSQNPQGHRQPQHF. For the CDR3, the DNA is TGTGCCAGCAGTCAAAACCCACAGGGCCACCGGCAGCCCCAGCATTTT.

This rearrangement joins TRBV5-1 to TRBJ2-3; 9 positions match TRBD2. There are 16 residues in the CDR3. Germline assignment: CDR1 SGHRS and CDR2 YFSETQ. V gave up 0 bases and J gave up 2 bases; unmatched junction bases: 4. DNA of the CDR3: TGCGCCAGCAGCTTGGCGTCTAGCGGGGCCACAGATACGCAGTATTTT. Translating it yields CASSLASSGATDTQYF.

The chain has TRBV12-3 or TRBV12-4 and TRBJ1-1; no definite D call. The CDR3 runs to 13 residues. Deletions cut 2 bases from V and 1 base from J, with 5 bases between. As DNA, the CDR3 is TGTGCCAGCAGTTTAACTAGGAACACTGAAGCTTTCTTT. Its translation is CASSLTRNTEAFF.

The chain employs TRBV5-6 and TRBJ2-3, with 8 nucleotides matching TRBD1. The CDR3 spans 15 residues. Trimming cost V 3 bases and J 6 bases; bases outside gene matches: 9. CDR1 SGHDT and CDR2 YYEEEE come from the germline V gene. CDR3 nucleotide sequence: TGTGCCAGCAGCTCCGGACAGGGATGGTTGGATACGCAGTATTTT. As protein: CASSSGQGWLDTQYF.

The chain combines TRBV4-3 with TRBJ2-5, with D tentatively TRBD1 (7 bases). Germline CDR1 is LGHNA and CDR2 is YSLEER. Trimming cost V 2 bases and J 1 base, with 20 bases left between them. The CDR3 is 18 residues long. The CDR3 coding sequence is TGCGCCAGCAGCCAATTGACCCCTTCAGGGGGGACCCAAGAGACCCAGTACTTC. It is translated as CASSQLTPSGGTQETQYF.

The CDR3 nucleotides are TGCGCCAGCAGCCAAGATCGCCCTGGAGGGGAGGACGAAAAACTGTTTTTT. Translation gives CASSQDRPGGEDEKLFF. V usage is TRBV4-3 and J usage is TRBJ1-4; tentatively, D is TRBD1 (5 bases). Deletions cut 0 bases from V and 8 bases from J, with 19 bases between. From germline, CDR1 is LGHNA and CDR2 YSLEER. CDR3 length equals 17 residues.

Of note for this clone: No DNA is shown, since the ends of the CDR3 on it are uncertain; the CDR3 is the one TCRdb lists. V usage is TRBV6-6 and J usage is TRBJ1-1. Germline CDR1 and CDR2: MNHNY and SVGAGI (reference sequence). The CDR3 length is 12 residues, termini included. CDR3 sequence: CASNPSVRGAFF.

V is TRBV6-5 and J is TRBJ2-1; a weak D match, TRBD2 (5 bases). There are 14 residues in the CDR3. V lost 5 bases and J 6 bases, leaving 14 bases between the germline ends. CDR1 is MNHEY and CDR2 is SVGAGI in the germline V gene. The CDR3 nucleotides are TGTGCCAGCAGTCCCCAAGGAGGCGGCAATGAGCAGTTCTTC. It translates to CASSPQGGGNEQFF.

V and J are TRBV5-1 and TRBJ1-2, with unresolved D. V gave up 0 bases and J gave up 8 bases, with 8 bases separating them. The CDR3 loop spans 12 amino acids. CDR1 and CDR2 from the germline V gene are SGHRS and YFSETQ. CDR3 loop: CASSLGAGGYTF. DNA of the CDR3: TGCGCCAGCAGCTTGGGCGCAGGAGGCTACACCTTC.

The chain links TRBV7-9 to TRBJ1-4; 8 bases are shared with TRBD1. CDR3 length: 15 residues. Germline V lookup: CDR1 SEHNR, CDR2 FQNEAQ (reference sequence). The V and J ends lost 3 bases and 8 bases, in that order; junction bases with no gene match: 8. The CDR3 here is CASSFSGGAGEKLFF. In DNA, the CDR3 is TGTGCCAGCAGCTTCTCAGGGGGCGCCGGGGAAAAACTGTTTTTT.

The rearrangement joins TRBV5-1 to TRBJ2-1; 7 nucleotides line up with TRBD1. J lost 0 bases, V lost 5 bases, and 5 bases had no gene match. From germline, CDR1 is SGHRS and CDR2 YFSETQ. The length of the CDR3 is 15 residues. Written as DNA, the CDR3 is TGCGCCAGCAGGCCGACAGGGTTCTCCTACAATGAGCAGTTCTTC. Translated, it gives CASRPTGFSYNEQFF.

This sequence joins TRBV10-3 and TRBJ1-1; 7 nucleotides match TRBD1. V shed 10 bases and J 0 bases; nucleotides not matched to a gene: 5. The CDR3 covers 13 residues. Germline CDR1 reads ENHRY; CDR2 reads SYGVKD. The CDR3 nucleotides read TGTGCCACCTCCGGGACAGTGAACACTGAAGCTTTCTTT. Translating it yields CATSGTVNTEAFF.

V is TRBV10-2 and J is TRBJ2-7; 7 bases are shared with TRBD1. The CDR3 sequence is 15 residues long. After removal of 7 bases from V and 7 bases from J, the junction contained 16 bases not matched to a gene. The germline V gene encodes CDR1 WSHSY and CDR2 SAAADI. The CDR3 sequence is CASKQSLTGDWEQYF. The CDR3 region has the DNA TGCGCCAGCAAACAATCCCTAACAGGGGATTGGGAGCAGTACTTC.

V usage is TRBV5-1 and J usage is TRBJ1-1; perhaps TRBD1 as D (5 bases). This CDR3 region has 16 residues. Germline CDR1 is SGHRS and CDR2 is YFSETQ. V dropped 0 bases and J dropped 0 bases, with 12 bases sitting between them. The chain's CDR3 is CASSLEGLALNTEAFF. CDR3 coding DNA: TGCGCCAGCAGCTTGGAGGGGTTGGCGTTGAACACTGAAGCTTTCTTT. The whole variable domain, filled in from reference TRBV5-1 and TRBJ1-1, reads KAGVTQTPRYLIKTRGQQVTLSCSPISGHRSVSWYQQTPGQGLQFLFEYFSETQRNKGNFPGRFSGRQFSNSRSEMNVSTLELGDSALYLCASSLEGLALNTEAFFGQGTRLTVV.

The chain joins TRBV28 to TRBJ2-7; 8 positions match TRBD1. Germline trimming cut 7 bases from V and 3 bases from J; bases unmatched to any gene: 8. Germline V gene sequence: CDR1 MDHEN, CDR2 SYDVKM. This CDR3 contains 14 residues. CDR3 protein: CASTEGQANYEQYF. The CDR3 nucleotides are TGTGCCAGCACTGAGGGACAGGCTAACTACGAGCAGTACTTC.

CDR3 region: CASSLGTADTQYF. CDR3 DNA: TGTGCCAGCAGCCTGGGCACCGCAGATACGCAGTATTTT. The V gene is TRBV7-9, the J gene TRBJ2-3, with D unclear. The germline gives CDR1 SEHNR, CDR2 FQNEAQ (reference sequence). V gave up 5 bases and J gave up 4 bases, with 10 bases separating them. CDR3 length: 13 amino acids. The complete variable domain, with remaining parts taken from reference TRBV7-9 and TRBJ2-3, reads DTGVSQNPRHKITKRGQNVTFRCDPISEHNRLYWYRQTLGQGPEFLTYFQNEAQLEKSRLLSDRFSAERPKGSFSTLEIQRTEQGDSAMYLCASSLGTADTQYFGPGTRLTVL.